This TCR beta chain is drawn from a study of cytomegalovirus exposure and HLA in healthy donors. Overall study results and limits: It was reported that the classifier diagnosed cytomegalovirus status with high specificity and sensitivity in both the original and validation cohorts. In a later analysis, TCR beta V- and J-gene trimming showed a link to a missense DCLRE1C variant. Later work associated fewer than 20,000 TCR beta sequences with HLA alleles at 0.05 false discovery rate. Most TCR sequences were rare, but some public TCRs occurred in many donors.

About this clone itself: Its antigen is undetermined.

Germline V gene lookup returns CDR1 MDHEN and CDR2 SYDVKM. J lost 7 bases, V lost 5 bases, and 8 bases had no gene match. CDR3 length: 15 amino acids. The PCR was carried out with 60 Vbeta primers and 13 Jbeta primers. Profiled with immunoSEQ multiplex PCR; TCRdb holds only in-frame clones, not every one. The sample shows about 110,000 clones, 82% of them seen only once. The sequence was collected from a man in his fifties in good health and CMV-seronegative. Specimen: PBMCs. This chain connects TRBV28 to TRBJ1-5; 10 bases map to TRBD1. Here the CDR3 DNA reads TGTGCCAGCAGTCCCCCAGACAGGGGGCGGCAGCCCCAGCATTTT. Its translation is CASSPPDRGRQPQHF.